This T cell receptor beta chain was sequenced for a study of shared clonotypes between healthy human individuals. Study-level information: In total, the donors were two women and a few men aged 18 to 49.

The authors ran the assay at deep level. Replicate sorted-subset PCRs were loaded with around 220 ng DNA, about 30,000 T cell genomes. The table came from immunoSEQ multiplex PCR; TCRdb's copy has only in-frame clones and leaves some out. The sample lists fewer than 850,000 clones; about 96% were seen once. CD45RO-negative, CCR7-positively selected cells formed the naive CD8 fraction, excluding terminally differentiated effector memory CD45RA+ cells. Donors were Caucasian adults residing in Nashville, Tennessee, USA. Trimming removed 5 bases from V and 6 bases from J, with 8 bases in between. The CDR3 is made up of 11 amino acids. Germline lookup yields CDR1 SGHTA and CDR2 FQGNSA.

Sequencing input: naive CD8+ T cells sorted from blood. The receptor's source is a man aged 25-45 years in good health. The genes are TRBV7-2 and TRBJ2-7; D is perhaps TRBD2 (6 bases). The CDR3 region has the DNA TGTGCCAGCAGCAGACTAGGCGAGCAGTACTTC. Translated: CASSRLGEQYF.